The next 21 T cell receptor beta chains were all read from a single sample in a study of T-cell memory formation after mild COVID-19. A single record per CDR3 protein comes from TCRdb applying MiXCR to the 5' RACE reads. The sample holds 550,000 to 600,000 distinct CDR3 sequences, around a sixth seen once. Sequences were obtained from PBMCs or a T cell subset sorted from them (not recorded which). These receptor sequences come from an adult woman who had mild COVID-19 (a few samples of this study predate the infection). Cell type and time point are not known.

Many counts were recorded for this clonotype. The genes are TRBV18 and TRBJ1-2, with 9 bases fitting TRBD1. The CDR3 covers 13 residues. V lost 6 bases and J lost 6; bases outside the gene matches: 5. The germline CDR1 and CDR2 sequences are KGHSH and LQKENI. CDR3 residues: CASSPGQGHGYTF. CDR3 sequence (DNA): TGTGCCAGCTCGCCAGGACAGGGGCATGGCTACACCTTC.

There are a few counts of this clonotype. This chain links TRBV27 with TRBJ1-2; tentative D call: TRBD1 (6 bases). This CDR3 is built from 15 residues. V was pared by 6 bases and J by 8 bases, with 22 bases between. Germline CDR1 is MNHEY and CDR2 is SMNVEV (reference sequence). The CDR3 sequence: CASSLLAGGVEGYTF. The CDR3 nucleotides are TGTGCCAGCAGCCTTCTCGCGGGGGGCGTAGAGGGCTACACCTTC.

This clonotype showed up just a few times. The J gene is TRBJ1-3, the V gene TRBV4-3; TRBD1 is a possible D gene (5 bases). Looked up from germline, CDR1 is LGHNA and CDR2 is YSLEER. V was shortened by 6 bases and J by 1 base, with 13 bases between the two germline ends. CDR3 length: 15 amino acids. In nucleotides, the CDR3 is TGCGCCAGCAGTCGGACAATGGAGTCTGGAAACACCATATATTTT. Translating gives CASSRTMESGNTIYF.

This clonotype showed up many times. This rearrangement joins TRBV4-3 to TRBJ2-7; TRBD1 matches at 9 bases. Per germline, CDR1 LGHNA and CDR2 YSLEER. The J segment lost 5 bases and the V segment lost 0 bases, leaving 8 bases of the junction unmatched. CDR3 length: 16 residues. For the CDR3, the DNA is TGCGCCAGCAGCCAAGATTGGGGGACAGGGTCCAACGAGCAGTACTTC. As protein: CASSQDWGTGSNEQYF.

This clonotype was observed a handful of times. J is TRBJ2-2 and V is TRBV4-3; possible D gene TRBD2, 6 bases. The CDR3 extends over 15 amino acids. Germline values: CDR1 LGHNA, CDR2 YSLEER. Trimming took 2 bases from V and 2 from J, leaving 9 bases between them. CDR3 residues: CASSQKLANTGELFF. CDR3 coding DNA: TGCGCCAGCAGCCAAAAACTAGCCAACACCGGGGAGCTGTTTTTT.

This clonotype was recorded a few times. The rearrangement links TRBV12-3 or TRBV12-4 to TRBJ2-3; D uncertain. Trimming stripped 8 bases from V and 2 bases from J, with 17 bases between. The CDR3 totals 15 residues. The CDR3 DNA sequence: TGTGCCAGCTTACAAGTTCAACTGACCACAGATACGCAGTATTTT. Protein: CASLQVQLTTDTQYF.

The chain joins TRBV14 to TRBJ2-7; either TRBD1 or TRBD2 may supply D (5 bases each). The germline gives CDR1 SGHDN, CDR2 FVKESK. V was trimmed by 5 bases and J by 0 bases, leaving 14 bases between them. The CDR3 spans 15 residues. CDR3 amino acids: CASSNEGTFSYEQYF. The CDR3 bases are TGTGCCAGCAGCAACGAGGGGACCTTCTCCTACGAGCAGTACTTC.

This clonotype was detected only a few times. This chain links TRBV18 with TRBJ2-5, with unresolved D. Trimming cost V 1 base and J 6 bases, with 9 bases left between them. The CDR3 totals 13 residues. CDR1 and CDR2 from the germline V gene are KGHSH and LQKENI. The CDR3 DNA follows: TGTGCCAGCTCACCACAGGGCGGACAGACCCAGTACTTC. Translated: CASSPQGGQTQYF.

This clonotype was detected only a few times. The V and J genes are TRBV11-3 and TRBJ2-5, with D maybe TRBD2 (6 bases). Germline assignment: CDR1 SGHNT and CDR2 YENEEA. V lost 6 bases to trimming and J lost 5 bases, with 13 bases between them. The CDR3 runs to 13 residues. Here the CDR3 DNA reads TGTGCCAGCAGACTGGGGGGAATTGAGACCCAGTACTTC. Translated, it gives CASRLGGIETQYF.

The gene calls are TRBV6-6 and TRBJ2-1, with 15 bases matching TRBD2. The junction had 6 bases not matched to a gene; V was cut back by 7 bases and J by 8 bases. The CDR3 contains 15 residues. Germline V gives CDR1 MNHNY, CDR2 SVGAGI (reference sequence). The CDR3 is CASMIGLAGGDEQFF. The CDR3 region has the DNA TGTGCCAGCATGATCGGACTAGCGGGGGGGGATGAGCAGTTCTTC.

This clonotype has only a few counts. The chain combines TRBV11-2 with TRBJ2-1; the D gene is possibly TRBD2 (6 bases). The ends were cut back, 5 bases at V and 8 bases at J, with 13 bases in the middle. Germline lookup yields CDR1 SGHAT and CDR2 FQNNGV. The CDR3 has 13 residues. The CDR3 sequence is CASSRRTIDEQFF. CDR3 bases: TGTGCCAGCAGCCGCCGGACTATAGATGAGCAGTTCTTC.

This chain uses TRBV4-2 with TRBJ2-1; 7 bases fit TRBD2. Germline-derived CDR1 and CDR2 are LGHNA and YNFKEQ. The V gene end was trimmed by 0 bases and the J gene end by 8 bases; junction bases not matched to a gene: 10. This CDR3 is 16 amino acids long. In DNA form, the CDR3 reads TGTGCCAGCAGCCAAGAGTTTGCGGGGGACGGGCATGAGCAGTTCTTC. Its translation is CASSQEFAGDGHEQFF.

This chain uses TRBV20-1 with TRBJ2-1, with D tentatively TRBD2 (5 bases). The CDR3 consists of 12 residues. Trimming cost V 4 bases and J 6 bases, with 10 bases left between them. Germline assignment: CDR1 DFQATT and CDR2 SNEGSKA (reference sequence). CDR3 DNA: TGCAGTGCTACGGACTGGGGCAATGAGCAGTTCTTC. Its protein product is CSATDWGNEQFF.

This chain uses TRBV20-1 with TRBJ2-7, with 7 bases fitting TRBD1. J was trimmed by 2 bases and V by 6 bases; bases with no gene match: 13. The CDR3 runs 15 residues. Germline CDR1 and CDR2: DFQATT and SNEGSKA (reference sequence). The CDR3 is CSARGSRQGAYEQYF. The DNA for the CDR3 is TGCAGTGCCAGGGGGTCCCGGCAGGGAGCCTACGAGCAGTACTTC.

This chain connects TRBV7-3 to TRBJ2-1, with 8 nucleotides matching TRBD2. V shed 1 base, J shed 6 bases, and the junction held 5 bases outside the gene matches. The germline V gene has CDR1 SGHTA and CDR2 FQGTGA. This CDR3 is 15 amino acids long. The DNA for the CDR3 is TGTGCCAGCAGCTTAATAGCGGGGTTCCGCAATGAGCAGTTCTTC. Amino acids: CASSLIAGFRNEQFF.

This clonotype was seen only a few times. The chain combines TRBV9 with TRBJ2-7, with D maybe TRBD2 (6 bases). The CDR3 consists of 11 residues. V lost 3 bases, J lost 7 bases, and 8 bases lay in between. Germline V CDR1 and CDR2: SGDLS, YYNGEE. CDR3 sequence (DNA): TGTGCCAGCAGCGCCGGACTAGAGCAGTACTTC. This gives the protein CASSAGLEQYF.

CDR3 in amino acids: CAISESGRGNTEAFF. Written as DNA, the CDR3 is TGTGCCATCAGTGAGTCGGGCAGGGGGAACACTGAAGCTTTCTTT. The V and J genes are TRBV10-3 and TRBJ1-1; D might be TRBD1 (6 bases). The length of the CDR3 is 15 residues. From germline, CDR1 is ENHRY and CDR2 SYGVKD. The V end was cut by 0 bases, the J end by 1 base, with 9 bases between.

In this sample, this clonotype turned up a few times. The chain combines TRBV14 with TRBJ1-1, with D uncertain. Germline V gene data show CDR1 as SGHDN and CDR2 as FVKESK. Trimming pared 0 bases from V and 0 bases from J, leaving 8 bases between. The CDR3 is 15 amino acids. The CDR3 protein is CASSQDNRLNTEAFF. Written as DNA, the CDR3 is TGTGCCAGCAGCCAAGATAACCGATTGAACACTGAAGCTTTCTTT.

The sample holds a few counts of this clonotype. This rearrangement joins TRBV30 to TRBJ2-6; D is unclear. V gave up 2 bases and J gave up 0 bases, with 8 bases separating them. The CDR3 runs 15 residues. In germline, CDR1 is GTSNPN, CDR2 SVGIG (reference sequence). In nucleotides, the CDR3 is TGTGCCTGGAGTTCTGCAGACTCTGGGGCCAACGTCCTGACTTTC. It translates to CAWSSADSGANVLTF.

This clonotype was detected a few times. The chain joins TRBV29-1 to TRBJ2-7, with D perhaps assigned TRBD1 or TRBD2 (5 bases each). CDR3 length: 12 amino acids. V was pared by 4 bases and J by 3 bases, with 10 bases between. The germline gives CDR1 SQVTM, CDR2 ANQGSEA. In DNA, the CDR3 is TGCAGCGTTGGTGGGGGTAACTACGAGCAGTACTTC. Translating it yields CSVGGGNYEQYF.

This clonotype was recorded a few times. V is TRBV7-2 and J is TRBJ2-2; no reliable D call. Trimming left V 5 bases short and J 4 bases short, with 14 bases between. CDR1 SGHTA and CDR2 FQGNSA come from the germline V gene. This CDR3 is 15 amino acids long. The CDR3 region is CASSPFWSRTGELFF. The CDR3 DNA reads TGTGCCAGCAGCCCATTCTGGTCGCGCACCGGGGAGCTGTTTTTT.